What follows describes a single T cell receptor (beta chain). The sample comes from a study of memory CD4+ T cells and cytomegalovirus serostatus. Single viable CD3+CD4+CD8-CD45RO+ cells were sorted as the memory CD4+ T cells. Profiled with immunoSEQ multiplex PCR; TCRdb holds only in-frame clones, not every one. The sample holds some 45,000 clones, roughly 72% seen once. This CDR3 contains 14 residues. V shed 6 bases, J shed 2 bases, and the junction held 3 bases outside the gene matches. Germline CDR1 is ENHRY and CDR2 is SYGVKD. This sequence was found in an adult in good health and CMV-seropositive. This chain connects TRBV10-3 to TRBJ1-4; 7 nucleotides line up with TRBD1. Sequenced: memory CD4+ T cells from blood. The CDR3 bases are TGTGCCATCAGACAGGGGTCCACTAATGAAAAACTGTTTTTT. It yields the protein CAIRQGSTNEKLFF.